These T cell receptor beta chains were read from a single sample in a study of cytomegalovirus exposure and HLA in healthy donors. Method: immunoSEQ multiplex PCR; TCRdb's copy keeps in-frame clones and lacks some. Found here are roughly 160,000 clones, 79% of them singletons; the top ten hold under 2.5%. Sequencing was done on a sample of PBMCs. The receptors derive from a man aged 40-55 years in good health and CMV-seronegative. CDR3s include the opening cysteine and the closing phenylalanine or tryptophan. D genes are given only for firm matches. Size is omitted from some rows. Given values are once, few, many or a class for expanded clones.

J: TRBJ2-7; V: TRBV14; length: 12; size: -; D: -; DNA: TGTGCCAGCAGCCACAAAGGGGGCGAGCAGTACTTC; CDR3: CASSHKGGEQYF
J: TRBJ1-5; V: TRBV15; length: 15; size: -; D: TRBD1; DNA: TGTGCCACCAGCAGGGGGACAGGGTCGGTTCAGCCCCAGCATTTT; CDR3: CATSRGTGSVQPQHF
J: TRBJ1-1; V: TRBV6-6; length: 15; size: -; D: -; DNA: TGTGCCAGCACCAAAGCACCGAACTACAACACTGAAGCTTTCTTT; CDR3: CASTKAPNYNTEAFF
J: TRBJ1-2; V: TRBV29-1; length: 14; size: -; D: TRBD1; DNA: TGCAGCGTGGTCGACAGGGCCATTGTCTATGGCTACACCTTC; CDR3: CSVVDRAIVYGYTF
J: TRBJ1-4; V: TRBV19; length: 18; size: -; D: -; DNA: TGTGCCAGTAGGACAGGTTTTTCCACAGGACCGGATAATGAAAAACTGTTTTTT; CDR3: CASRTGFSTGPDNEKLFF
J: TRBJ2-5; V: TRBV4-1; length: 16; size: -; D: -; DNA: TGCGCCAGCAGCCAAGTTCCCGGCAGGGGCCAAGAGACCCAGTACTTC; CDR3: CASSQVPGRGQETQYF
J: TRBJ2-3; V: TRBV6-1; length: 17; size: -; D: -; DNA: TGTGCCAGCAGTGAAGCGCTTTATGGACAGAGCTTTTCATCGCAGTATTTT; CDR3: CASSEALYGQSFSSQYF
J: TRBJ1-6; V: TRBV28; length: 13; size: -; D: TRBD1; DNA: TGTGCCAGCAGTTTCACAGGGGGCGTACCCCTCCACTTT; CDR3: CASSFTGGVPLHF
J: TRBJ2-3; V: TRBV5-1; length: 14; size: -; D: -; DNA: TGCGCCAGCAGCTTGAAAGTTACCGGGGATACGCAGTATTTT; CDR3: CASSLKVTGDTQYF
J: TRBJ2-1; V: TRBV29-1; length: 13; size: -; D: -; DNA: TGCAGCGCCGGTGCATCGGCCTACAATGAGCAGTTCTTC; CDR3: CSAGASAYNEQFF
J: TRBJ2-7; V: TRBV29-1; length: 14; size: once; D: -; DNA: TGCAGCGTTGAACTAGGAGGGAGCTCCTACGAGCAGTACTTC; CDR3: CSVELGGSSYEQYF
J: TRBJ2-3; V: TRBV5-1; length: 16; size: -; D: TRBD2; DNA: TGCGCCAGCAAACCCGGCCTAGCGGGGTACACAGATACGCAGTATTTT; CDR3: CASKPGLAGYTDTQYF
J: TRBJ2-1; V: TRBV4-1; length: 13; size: -; D: TRBD2; DNA: TGCGCCAGCAGCCAACCGAGCGGGGTTGAGCAGTTCTTC; CDR3: CASSQPSGVEQFF
J: TRBJ2-3; V: TRBV28; length: 11; size: -; D: -; DNA: TGTGCCAGCAGTCACTTGGATACGCAGTATTTT; CDR3: CASSHLDTQYF
J: TRBJ2-3; V: TRBV7-8; length: 15; size: -; D: TRBD2; DNA: TGTGCCAGCAGCTTAGTCCTAGGGAGGGGAGATACGCAGTATTTT; CDR3: CASSLVLGRGDTQYF
J: TRBJ2-6; V: TRBV11-3; length: 17; size: once; D: TRBD2; DNA: TGTGCCAGCAGCTTGGCTAGCGGAGCATCTGGGGCCAACGTCCTGACTTTC; CDR3: CASSLASGASGANVLTF
J: TRBJ2-1; V: TRBV9; length: 14; size: -; D: TRBD1; DNA: TGTGCCAGCAGCGCGGACAGGATCGGCAATGAGCAGTTCTTC; CDR3: CASSADRIGNEQFF
J: TRBJ2-4; V: TRBV2; length: 17; size: -; D: -; DNA: TGTGCCAGCAGTGAAAGGGGGGTGGGACAGCCCAAAAACATTCAGTACTTC; CDR3: CASSERGVGQPKNIQYF
J: TRBJ1-1; V: TRBV5-5; length: 15; size: -; D: -; DNA: TGTGCCAGCAGCTGGGGGGGAAACCTACTCACTGAAGCTTTCTTT; CDR3: CASSWGGNLLTEAFF
J: TRBJ2-7; V: TRBV29-1; length: 16; size: -; D: TRBD1; DNA: TGCAGCGTTGAAGATTCCAGCGGGACAGGGGCCTACGAGCAGTACTTC; CDR3: CSVEDSSGTGAYEQYF
J: TRBJ2-1; V: TRBV2; length: 15; size: once; D: -; DNA: TGTGCCAGCAGTGGCGGGAAGCTCTCCTACAATGAGCAGTTCTTC; CDR3: CASSGGKLSYNEQFF
J: TRBJ2-2; V: TRBV5-6; length: 18; size: -; D: TRBD1; DNA: TGTGCCAGCAGCTTGGCCCCGGGACAGGGGAGATTCACCGGGGAGCTGTTTTTT; CDR3: CASSLAPGQGRFTGELFF
J: TRBJ2-7; V: TRBV6-5; length: 13; size: -; D: TRBD1; DNA: TGTGCCAGCAGCCTCGACAGGGATTACGAGCAGTACTTC; CDR3: CASSLDRDYEQYF
J: TRBJ1-1; V: TRBV28; length: 12; size: -; D: -; DNA: TGTGCCATCAAGCCTCGGGACACTGAAGCTTTCTTT; CDR3: CAIKPRDTEAFF
J: TRBJ2-7; V: TRBV6-5; length: 15; size: once; D: TRBD1; DNA: TGTGCCAGCAGTTACCCCGTGGACAGGGGATACGAGCAGTACTTC; CDR3: CASSYPVDRGYEQYF
J: TRBJ2-7; V: TRBV5-1; length: 15; size: once; D: TRBD2; DNA: TGCGCCAGCAGCTCCCACCCAGCGGGATCGGGCGAGCAGTACTTC; CDR3: CASSSHPAGSGEQYF
J: TRBJ1-1; V: TRBV7-8; length: 14; size: -; D: TRBD1; DNA: TGTGCCAGCAGCTTACCGACAGGGATCACTGAAGCTTTCTTT; CDR3: CASSLPTGITEAFF
J: TRBJ1-6; V: TRBV7-2; length: 15; size: -; D: TRBD1; DNA: TGTGCCAGCAGCTCCCGGACAGGGTATAATTCACCCCTCCACTTT; CDR3: CASSSRTGYNSPLHF
J: TRBJ2-5; V: TRBV7-2; length: 14; size: -; D: -; DNA: TGTGCCAGCAGCTTGTTTAGGAGCCAAGAGACCCAGTACTTC; CDR3: CASSLFRSQETQYF
J: TRBJ2-6; V: TRBV5-8; length: 18; size: few; D: -; DNA: TGTGCCAGCAGCTCTTGGGCAGAATCCTTCTCTGGGGCCAACGGCCTGACTTTC; CDR3: CASSSWAESFSGANGLTF
J: TRBJ1-4; V: TRBV27; length: 13; size: -; D: -; DNA: TGTGCCAGCCGGGACATAGTCAGTGAAAAACTGTTTTTT; CDR3: CASRDIVSEKLFF
J: TRBJ2-7; V: TRBV19; length: 13; size: -; D: TRBD2; DNA: TGTGCCAGTAGTGATGGTGGCGGGAGCGAGCAGTACTTC; CDR3: CASSDGGGSEQYF
J: TRBJ2-5; V: TRBV9; length: 14; size: -; D: TRBD1; DNA: TGTGCCAGCAGCGTAGGGGGACAGCAAGAGACCCAGTACTTC; CDR3: CASSVGGQQETQYF
J: TRBJ2-1; V: TRBV28; length: 15; size: -; D: TRBD2; DNA: TGTGCCAGCAGCGAGGCGGGAGAGGCCTACAATGAGCAGTTCTTC; CDR3: CASSEAGEAYNEQFF
J: TRBJ2-1; V: TRBV5-1; length: 16; size: -; D: TRBD2; DNA: TGCGCCAGCAGCTTGGAAGGGGCTAGCGGGATGGATGAGCAGTTCTTC; CDR3: CASSLEGASGMDEQFF
J: TRBJ2-1; V: TRBV14; length: 13; size: -; D: -; DNA: TGTGCCAGCAGCCAAGTGAGAGTAGCGTTGCAGTTCTTC; CDR3: CASSQVRVALQFF
J: TRBJ2-6; V: TRBV7-9; length: 16; size: once; D: TRBD1; DNA: TGTTCCAGCAGCCGAGGACAGGGGGCTGGGGCCAACGTCCTGACTTTC; CDR3: CSSSRGQGAGANVLTF
J: TRBJ1-4; V: TRBV19; length: 15; size: -; D: TRBD1; DNA: TGTGCCAGTCGAGAAGCAGGGGGCACTAATGAAAAACTGTTTTTT; CDR3: CASREAGGTNEKLFF
J: TRBJ2-5; V: TRBV7-2; length: 14; size: -; D: TRBD2; DNA: TGTGCCAGCAGCCCGACTAGCGGGGTAGAGACCCAGTACTTC; CDR3: CASSPTSGVETQYF
J: TRBJ2-7; V: TRBV5-6; length: 16; size: -; D: TRBD2; DNA: TGTGCCAGCAGCTTAGCTAGCGGGAGCTTGGGGTACGAGCAGTACTTC; CDR3: CASSLASGSLGYEQYF
J: TRBJ2-7; V: TRBV9; length: 15; size: -; D: TRBD2; DNA: TGTGCCAGCAGCCCTCCTAGCGGGAAAGTGTACGAGCAGTACTTC; CDR3: CASSPPSGKVYEQYF
J: TRBJ2-1; V: TRBV27; length: 15; size: once; D: TRBD1; DNA: TGTGCCAGCAGTTTAATTGGGACAGGGGGGATTGAGCAGTTCTTC; CDR3: CASSLIGTGGIEQFF
J: TRBJ2-7; V: TRBV7-9; length: 13; size: -; D: -; DNA: TGTTCCAGCAGCTTGGGTATGACTTACGAGCAGTACTTC; CDR3: CSSSLGMTYEQYF
J: TRBJ2-1; V: TRBV7-9; length: 15; size: -; D: TRBD1; DNA: TGTGCCAGCAGCTTTCGTGGGGACAGGTCGGGTGAGCAGTTCTTC; CDR3: CASSFRGDRSGEQFF
J: TRBJ2-5; V: TRBV11-2; length: 14; size: -; D: TRBD2; DNA: TGTGCCAGTAGCCCGACCGGGACTAGAGAGACCCAGTACTTC; CDR3: CASSPTGTRETQYF
J: TRBJ1-2; V: TRBV7-9; length: 13; size: -; D: TRBD1; DNA: TGTGCCAGCAGGACAGGGGCATCGGATGGCTACACCTTC; CDR3: CASRTGASDGYTF
J: TRBJ1-1; V: TRBV18; length: 13; size: -; D: -; DNA: TGTGCCAGCTCGATTACAGACAACACTGAAGCTTTCTTT; CDR3: CASSITDNTEAFF
J: TRBJ1-1; V: TRBV27; length: 14; size: once; D: TRBD1; DNA: TGTGCCAGCAGACCACTACCCAGGGGGACTGAAGCTTTCTTT; CDR3: CASRPLPRGTEAFF
J: TRBJ2-7; V: TRBV5-1; length: 16; size: -; D: TRBD1; DNA: TGCGCCAGCAGCTTTGGGCCTCGGACAGGGAAAAACGAGCAGTACTTC; CDR3: CASSFGPRTGKNEQYF
J: TRBJ2-2; V: TRBV27; length: 15; size: -; D: -; DNA: TGTGCCAGCAGTTTCCATCCCAGGGGGGCCGGGGAGCTGTTTTTT; CDR3: CASSFHPRGAGELFF
J: TRBJ2-1; V: TRBV4-1; length: 17; size: -; D: TRBD2; DNA: TGCGCCAGCAGCCAAGAAAGCGCTAGCGGGATAAGAAATGAGCAGTTCTTC; CDR3: CASSQESASGIRNEQFF